The 29 T cell receptor beta chains below were found in one sample sequenced in a study of CD4 T cell repertoires in COVID-19. Profiled with immunoSEQ multiplex PCR; TCRdb holds only in-frame clones, not every one. The data show 65,000 to 95,000 clones, roughly 80% seen once. The material was CD4+ T cells from peripheral blood, obtained after recovery from COVID-19. The receptors come from a human donor who had COVID-19.

This sequence joins TRBV6-6 and TRBJ1-6; D uncertain. Germline loops: CDR1 MNHNY, CDR2 SVGAGI (reference sequence). Trimming shortened V by 4 bases and J by 7 bases, and 11 bases separated the two germline ends. The CDR3 loop spans 14 amino acids. This CDR3 is CASSSISGNSPLHF. The CDR3 DNA follows: TGTGCCAGCAGTTCCATCTCGGGAAATTCACCCCTCCACTTT.

The gene calls are TRBV12-3 or TRBV12-4 and TRBJ2-2, with D unclear. Trimming removed 5 bases from V and 1 base from J, with 2 bases in between. The CDR3 is 12 residues long. CDR3 nucleotide sequence: TGTGCCAGCAGTATGAACACCGGGGAGCTGTTTTTT. It encodes CASSMNTGELFF.

The chain recombines TRBV20-1 with TRBJ1-1; no reliable D call. This CDR3 has 11 residues. Between the trimmed V and J ends, which lost 6 bases and 4 bases, there was a span of 9 bases. CDR1 and CDR2 from the germline V gene are DFQATT and SNEGSKA (reference sequence). The CDR3 is CSAPSITEAFF. The CDR3 DNA reads TGCAGTGCCCCGAGTATCACTGAAGCTTTCTTT.

The V call is TRBV6-5, the J call TRBJ2-5; 9 bases match TRBD1. The length of the CDR3 is 14 residues. V gave up 8 bases and J gave up 1 base; unmatched junction bases: 5. From germline, CDR1 is MNHEY and CDR2 SVGAGI. CDR3 sequence (DNA): TGTGCCAGCGGGGGGACAGGGTCCCAAGAGACCCAGTACTTC. Translated, it gives CASGGTGSQETQYF.

The chain carries TRBV11-3 and TRBJ2-5; D possibly uses TRBD1 or TRBD2 (5 bases each). The CDR3 has 14 residues. Trimming cost V 6 bases and J 1 base, with 12 bases left between them. Germline V CDR1 and CDR2: SGHNT, YENEEA. The CDR3 coding sequence is TGTGCCAGCAGTCGGGACGGTCCCCAAGAGACCCAGTACTTC. Protein sequence: CASSRDGPQETQYF.

The chain couples TRBV5-1 to TRBJ1-1; 8 bases are a match to TRBD1. Trimming cost V 0 bases and J 1 base; bases outside gene matches: 5. The CDR3 spans 16 residues. CDR1 and CDR2 (germline): SGHRS, YFSETQ. The CDR3 loop reads CASSLEGTGENTEAFF. The CDR3 DNA reads TGCGCCAGCAGCTTGGAAGGGACAGGCGAGAACACTGAAGCTTTCTTT.

This clone was seen more than once but under ten times. The chain has TRBV5-1 and TRBJ1-1, with D possibly TRBD1 on 6 matching bases. The CDR3 is made up of 14 amino acids. V was cut by 4 bases and J by 1 base, with 11 bases left in between. The germline V gene has CDR1 SGHRS and CDR2 YFSETQ. CDR3 sequence (DNA): TGCGCCAGCAGCACACAGGGCAGGAACACTGAAGCTTTCTTT. Translated: CASSTQGRNTEAFF.

The chain carries TRBV6-5 and TRBJ2-1, with D unclear. V was shortened by 6 bases and J by 6 bases, with 9 bases between the two germline ends. The CDR3 extends over 12 amino acids. The germline CDR1 and CDR2 sequences are MNHEY and SVGAGI. CDR3 amino acids: CASRSPSNEQFF. DNA for the CDR3: TGTGCCAGCAGATCGCCGAGCAATGAGCAGTTCTTC.

Only a few counts were recorded for this clone. The chain is built from TRBV19 and TRBJ1-2; the D gene is possibly TRBD1 (5 bases). The germline V gene has CDR1 LNHDA and CDR2 SQIVND (reference sequence). With 4 bases removed from V and 5 bases from J, the gap between germline ends came to 14 bases. This CDR3 region has 14 residues. CDR3 sequence: CASSRGAQTYGYTF. In DNA form, the CDR3 reads TGTGCCAGTAGTAGAGGGGCACAGACTTATGGCTACACCTTC.

V usage is TRBV24-1 and J usage is TRBJ2-5, with no clear D. The V and J ends lost 1 base and 5 bases respectively, with 13 bases between them. The CDR3 length is 15 residues. Looked up from germline, CDR1 is KGHDR and CDR2 is SFDVKD. The CDR3 loop is CATSDLPGFGETQYF. The CDR3 region has the DNA TGTGCCACCAGTGATTTACCGGGCTTTGGGGAGACCCAGTACTTC.

The chain recombines TRBV10-3 with TRBJ2-6; D possibly corresponds to TRBD2 (5 bases). Germline CDR1 and CDR2: ENHRY and SYGVKD. This CDR3 is built from 15 residues. Between the trimmed V and J ends, which lost 3 bases and 0 bases, there was a span of 6 bases. The CDR3 is CAISDRGSGANVLTF. The CDR3 DNA reads TGTGCCATCAGTGACCGGGGCTCTGGGGCCAACGTCCTGACTTTC.

The chain combines TRBV7-8 with TRBJ1-1; 9 positions match TRBD1. There are 15 residues in the CDR3. The germline CDR1 and CDR2 sequences are SGHVS and FQNEAQ. V lost 4 bases to trimming and J lost 7 bases; unmatched junction nucleotides: 10. For the CDR3, the DNA is TGTGCCAGCAGCTCAAGGGACAGGGAGAATGGTGAAGCTTTCTTT. Translated: CASSSRDRENGEAFF.

The rearrangement uses TRBV6-5 and TRBJ1-2; 7 bases agree with TRBD1. The V segment lost 2 bases and the J segment 4 bases; nucleotides outside the gene matches: 4. CDR1 is MNHEY and CDR2 is SVGAGI in the germline V gene. This CDR3 has 14 amino acids. The CDR3: CASSYTRDSYGYTF. CDR3 nucleotides: TGTGCCAGCAGTTACACTAGGGACAGCTATGGCTACACCTTC.

J is TRBJ1-3 and V is TRBV6-5; D is perhaps TRBD1 (5 bases). The length of the CDR3 is 14 residues. Per the germline V gene, CDR1 is MNHEY and CDR2 is SVGAGI. Trimming left V 8 bases short and J 0 bases short, with 11 bases between. The DNA for the CDR3 is TGTGCCAGCGGGGCCCTGAGCTCTGGAAACACCATATATTTT. It translates to CASGALSSGNTIYF.

V usage is TRBV4-1 and J usage is TRBJ1-3; unclear D gene. This CDR3 has 17 amino acids. V lost 1 base, J lost 0 bases, and 13 bases lay in between. Per the germline V gene, CDR1 is MGHRA and CDR2 is YSYEKL. DNA for the CDR3: TGCGCCAGCAGCCAAGGTGGCAGGCAACCCTCTGGAAACACCATATATTTT. This codes for CASSQGGRQPSGNTIYF.

This rearrangement joins TRBV6-1 to TRBJ1-5, with unresolved D. This CDR3 comprises 19 residues. V was cut by 2 bases and J by 0 bases, with 20 bases left in between. Germline CDR1 reads MNHNS; CDR2 reads SASEGT. The CDR3 sequence: CASSEFRSLGRNSNQPQHF. The DNA of the CDR3 is TGTGCCAGCAGTGAATTCAGGTCCCTTGGGAGAAATAGCAATCAGCCCCAGCATTTT.

The gene calls are TRBV7-9 and TRBJ1-2; TRBD1 might be the D (5 bases). Trimming cost V 5 bases and J 5 bases, with 9 bases left between them. This CDR3 has 12 residues. Germline values: CDR1 SEHNR, CDR2 FQNEAQ (reference sequence). CDR3: CASSHDSYGYTF. The CDR3 coding sequence is TGTGCCAGCAGCCATGACAGTTATGGCTACACCTTC.

The V and J genes are TRBV2 and TRBJ2-3; D is uncertain. The CDR3 has 12 amino acids. Trimming left V 6 bases short and J 4 bases short, with 8 bases between. Per germline, CDR1 SNHLY and CDR2 FYNNEI. The CDR3 DNA sequence: TGTGCCAGCAGGCTACAATCAGATACGCAGTATTTT. Protein sequence: CASRLQSDTQYF.

The gene calls are TRBV2 and TRBJ1-1; no firm D call. Per the germline V gene, CDR1 is SNHLY and CDR2 is FYNNEI. The CDR3 runs 13 residues. The V gene lost 1 base and the J gene lost 9 bases, with 12 bases spanning the gap. In DNA, the CDR3 is TGTGCCAGCAGTGAAGAGGGTCCGGTCCAAGCTTTCTTT. Its translation is CASSEEGPVQAFF. Complete variable domain (other parts from reference TRBV2 and TRBJ1-1): EPEVTQTPSHQVTQMGQEVILRCVPISNHLYFYWYRQILGQKVEFLVSFYNNEISEKSEIFDDQFSVERPDGSNFTLKIRSTKLEDSAMYFCASSEEGPVQAFFGQGTRLTVV.

This rearrangement joins TRBV6-4 to TRBJ2-3; 7 nucleotides line up with TRBD2. The V gene's germline CDR1 is MRHNA and CDR2 SNTAGT. The CDR3 consists of 15 residues. V dropped 3 bases and J dropped 3; count of bases not matched to a gene: 6. CDR3 region: CASSEGLAETDTQYF. CDR3 bases: TGTGCCAGCAGTGAGGGGCTAGCGGAGACAGATACGCAGTATTTT.

Concerning this clone: This specimen includes other DNA sequences encoding the same CDR3. This chain uses TRBV5-4 with TRBJ2-5; a weak D match, TRBD1 (6 bases). This CDR3 has 13 residues. Trimming removed 5 bases at V and 2 bases at J, with 10 bases between. Looked up from germline, CDR1 is SGHNT and CDR2 is YYREEE (reference sequence). CDR3 protein: CASSLRGQETQYF. The CDR3 bases are TGTGCCAGCAGTCTCAGGGGACAAGAGACCCAGTACTTC.

Written as DNA, the CDR3 is TGTGCCAGCAGCCAAGGGGGAGGAGGGGGCCGTACCTACAATGAGCAGTTCTTC. Encoded protein: CASSQGGGGGRTYNEQFF. The chain couples TRBV25-1 to TRBJ2-1, with a possible D match to TRBD1 (7 bases). Germline V lookup: CDR1 MGHDK, CDR2 SYGVNS. This CDR3 comprises 18 residues. The V and J ends lost 6 bases and 2 bases respectively, with 23 bases between them.

V gene TRBV6-5 combines with J gene TRBJ1-5; TRBD1 is a possible D gene (5 bases). Germline CDR1 is MNHEY and CDR2 is SVGAGI. With 3 bases removed from V and 2 bases from J, the gap between germline ends came to 8 bases. The CDR3 runs to 14 residues. CDR3 nucleotides: TGTGCCAGCAGTTATGACAGCGGCAATCAGCCCCAGCATTTT. Protein product: CASSYDSGNQPQHF.

The V call is TRBV19, the J call TRBJ1-5, with D uncertain. Trimming stripped 3 bases from V and 5 bases from J, with 8 bases between. The CDR3 length is 13 residues. Germline V CDR1 and CDR2: LNHDA, SQIVND (reference sequence). DNA of the CDR3: TGTGCCAGTAGTATGACGGAAGATCAGCCCCAGCATTTT. Protein sequence: CASSMTEDQPQHF.

The CDR3 loop is CASSLALAGGEAEAFF. The CDR3 coding sequence is TGTGCCAGCAGCTTGGCATTGGCAGGGGGCGAAGCTGAAGCTTTCTTT. This chain links TRBV5-5 with TRBJ1-1, with 8 bases aligning to TRBD1. J was trimmed by 6 bases and V by 0 bases; bases with no gene match: 10. In germline, CDR1 is SGHKS, CDR2 YYEKEE (reference sequence). The length of the CDR3 is 16 residues.

This clone appeared a few times. The chain carries TRBV19 and TRBJ1-2; D is undetermined. Deletions cut 5 bases from V and 5 bases from J, with 12 bases between. The CDR3 sequence is 13 residues long. The germline gives CDR1 LNHDA, CDR2 SQIVND (reference sequence). The CDR3 loop is CASSQDIIYGYTF. CDR3 nucleotides: TGTGCCAGTAGTCAGGATATCATTTATGGCTACACCTTC. The variable domain in full, completed from reference TRBV19 and TRBJ1-2, reads DGGITQSPKYLFRKEGQNVTLSCEQNLNHDAMYWYRQDPGQGLRLIYYSQIVNDFQKGDIAEGYSVSREKKESFPLTVTSAQKNPTAFYLCASSQDIIYGYTFGSGTRLTVV.

This chain connects TRBV6-5 to TRBJ1-1; 7 bases fit TRBD1. The CDR3 sequence is 14 residues long. CDR1 is MNHEY and CDR2 is SVGAGI in the germline V gene. The junction had 5 bases not matched to a gene; V was cut back by 6 bases and J by 1 base. DNA of the CDR3: TGTGCCAGCAGGGGCGGGACAGCGAACACTGAAGCTTTCTTT. Its translation is CASRGGTANTEAFF.

The chain couples TRBV5-1 to TRBJ2-1; D call uncertain. The germline V and J ends were trimmed by 1 base and 7 bases, with 18 bases remaining between them. The CDR3 covers 16 residues. Germline loops: CDR1 SGHRS, CDR2 YFSETQ. The CDR3 DNA reads TGCGCCAGCAGCTTGAGGGCTGACGGGCTGGGTAATGAGCAGTTCTTC. Its protein is CASSLRADGLGNEQFF.

Turning to this clone: One junction end disagrees with the germline gene, perhaps due to a read error. Different DNA sequences within this sample yield the same CDR3. The rearrangement links TRBV11-1 to TRBJ2-6, with D maybe TRBD2 (6 bases). Germline V gives CDR1 SGHAT, CDR2 FQDESV (reference sequence). The CDR3 runs to 14 residues. CDR3 nucleotides: TGCGCCAGCGGGCAGCACTCTGGGGCCAACGTCCTGACTTTC. Translation gives CASGQHSGANVLTF.